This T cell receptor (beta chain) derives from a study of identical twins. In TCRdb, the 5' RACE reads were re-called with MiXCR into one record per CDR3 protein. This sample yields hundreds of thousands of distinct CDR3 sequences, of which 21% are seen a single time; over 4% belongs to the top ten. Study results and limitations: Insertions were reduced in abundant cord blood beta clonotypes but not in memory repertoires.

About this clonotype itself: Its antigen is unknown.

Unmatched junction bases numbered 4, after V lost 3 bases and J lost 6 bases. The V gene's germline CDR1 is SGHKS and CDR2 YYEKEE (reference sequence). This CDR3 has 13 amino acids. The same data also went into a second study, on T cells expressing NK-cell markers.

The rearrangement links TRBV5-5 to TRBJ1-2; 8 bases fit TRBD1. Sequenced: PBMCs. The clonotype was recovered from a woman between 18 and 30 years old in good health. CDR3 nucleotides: TGTGCCAGCAGCTGGACAGGGTCCCATGGCTACACCTTC. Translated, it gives CASSWTGSHGYTF.